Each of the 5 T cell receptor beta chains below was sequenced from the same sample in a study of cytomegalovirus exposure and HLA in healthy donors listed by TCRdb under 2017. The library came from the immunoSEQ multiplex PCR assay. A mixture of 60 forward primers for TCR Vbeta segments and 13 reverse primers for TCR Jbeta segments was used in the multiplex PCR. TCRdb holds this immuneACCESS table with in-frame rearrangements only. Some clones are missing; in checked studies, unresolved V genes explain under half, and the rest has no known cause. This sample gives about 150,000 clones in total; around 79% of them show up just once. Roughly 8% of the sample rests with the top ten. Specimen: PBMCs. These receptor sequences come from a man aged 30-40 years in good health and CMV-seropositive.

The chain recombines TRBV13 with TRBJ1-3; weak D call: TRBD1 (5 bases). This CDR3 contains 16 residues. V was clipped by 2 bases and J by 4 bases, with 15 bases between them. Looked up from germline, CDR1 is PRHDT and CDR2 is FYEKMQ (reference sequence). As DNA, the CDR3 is TGTGCCAGCAGCTTATGGTTAAGGGGAAGAGGAAACACCATATATTTT. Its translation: CASSLWLRGRGNTIYF. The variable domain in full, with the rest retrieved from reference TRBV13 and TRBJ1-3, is AAGVIQSPRHLIKEKRETATLKCYPIPRHDTVYWYQQGPGQDPQFLISFYEKMQSDKGSIPDRFSAQQFSDYHSELNMSSLELGDSALYFCASSLWLRGRGNTIYFGEGSWLTVV.

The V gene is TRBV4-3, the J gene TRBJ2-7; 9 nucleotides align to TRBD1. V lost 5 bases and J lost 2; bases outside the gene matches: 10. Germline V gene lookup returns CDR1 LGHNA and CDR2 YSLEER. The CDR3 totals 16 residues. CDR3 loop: CASSVILGQGTYEQYF. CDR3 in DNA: TGCGCCAGCAGCGTAATATTGGGACAGGGAACCTACGAGCAGTACTTC.

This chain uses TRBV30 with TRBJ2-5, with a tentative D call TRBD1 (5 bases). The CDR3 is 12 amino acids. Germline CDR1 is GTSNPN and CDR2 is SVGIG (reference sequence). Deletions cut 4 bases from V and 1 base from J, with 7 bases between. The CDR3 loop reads CAWNTGQETQYF. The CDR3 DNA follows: TGTGCCTGGAACACAGGCCAAGAGACCCAGTACTTC.

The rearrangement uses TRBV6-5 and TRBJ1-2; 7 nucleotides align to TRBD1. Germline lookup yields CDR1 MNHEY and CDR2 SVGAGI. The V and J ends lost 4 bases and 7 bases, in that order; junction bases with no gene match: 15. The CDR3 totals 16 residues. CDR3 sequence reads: CASSLGQLTDFFGYTF. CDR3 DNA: TGTGCCAGCAGTTTGGGACAGCTGACTGACTTCTTTGGCTACACCTTC.

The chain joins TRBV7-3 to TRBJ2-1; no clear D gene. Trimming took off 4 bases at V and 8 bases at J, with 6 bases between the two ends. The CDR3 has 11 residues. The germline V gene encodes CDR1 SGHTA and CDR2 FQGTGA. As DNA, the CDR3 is TGTGCCAGCAGCTCCCTAGATGAGCAGTTCTTC. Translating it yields CASSSLDEQFF.